The 2 T cell receptor beta chains below were found in one sample sequenced in a study of CD8+ T cells in alopecia areata. Extracted from the samples, RNA was reverse transcribed into cDNA to serve as the sequencing template. Sequenced by immunoSEQ multiplex PCR; TCRdb stores in-frame clones only, minus some. Observed in the sample are 15,000 to 20,000 clones, none of them singletons. The pooled cutaneous lymph node cells were sorted using several markers (CD4, CD8alpha, NKG2D, NKG2ACE and others). Sequencing was performed on CD8+ T cells sorted from a lymph node. The receptors stem from a C3H/HeJ mouse with alopecia areata. The strain's MHC type: H2-k.

Points on this clone: Gene names denote mouse genes. The observed sequence ends 4 residues before the CDR3 terminus, with the missing tail filled in from the germline J gene. The chain carries TRBV19 and TRBJ2-1; possibly TRBD2 for D (5 bases). CDR3 length equals 14 residues. Germline V gene lookup returns CDR1 FNHDT and CDR2 SITEND (reference sequence). Partial CDR3 DNA: TGTGCCAGCAGTATAAGGTGGGGTGAGGCT. Its protein is CASSIRWGEA. The full CDR3 is CASSIRWGEAEQFF.

This clone was counted at least ten times. Germline and genes here are mouse. The read ends 4 residues early relative to the CDR3; the germline J gene fills the gap. The genes are TRBV13-3 and TRBJ2-7; tentatively, D is TRBD1 (8 bases). This CDR3 has 16 residues. Germline V gene data show CDR1 as NNHDY and CDR2 as SYVADS. The ends were cut back, 0 bases at V and 0 bases at J, with 13 bases in the middle. Incomplete CDR3 DNA: TGTGCCAGCAGTGATGCTACAGGGGGGGGCTCCTAT. Protein sequence: CASSDATGGGSY. The full CDR3 is CASSDATGGGSYEQYF.